These T cell receptor beta chains were read from a single sample in a study of patients and donors after allogeneic stem cell transplantation. TCRdb itself ran the RT-PCR reads through MiXCR, one entry per CDR3 protein. The sample lists about 960,000 distinct CDR3 sequences; approximately 18% were seen once. Sequencing used blood, either unsorted or a sorted T cell fraction (not recorded which). Receptors originate from a human donor who was either an allogeneic HSCT recipient or a stem cell or donor lymphocyte infusion donor (not recorded which). It is not recorded whose cells these are; they may come from a transplant donor. Each CDR3 is given with its conserved first and last residue. Fields, in order: V gene, J gene, D gene, clone size, CDR3 protein, CDR3 DNA. The D gene is left open where the match is weak. Clone size is given for some rows only: seen once, a few or many times, or a class if the clone is expanded.

v_call: TRBV5-1
j_call: TRBJ1-3
d_call: .
clone_size: .
cdr3_aa: CASSPFSRDTGNTIYF
cdr3_nt: TGCGCCAGCAGCCCTTTCTCCCGGGACACAGGAAACACCATATATTTT

v_call: TRBV15
j_call: TRBJ2-7
d_call: TRBD1
clone_size: few
cdr3_aa: CATSRPGTGIDEQYF
cdr3_nt: TGTGCCACCAGCAGACCCGGGACAGGAATTGACGAGCAGTACTTC

v_call: TRBV4-2
j_call: TRBJ2-5
d_call: TRBD2
clone_size: many
cdr3_aa: CASSPFGGGRGETQYF
cdr3_nt: TGTGCCAGCAGCCCCTTTGGGGGCGGGAGGGGAGAGACCCAGTACTTC

v_call: TRBV5-1
j_call: TRBJ2-2
d_call: .
clone_size: few
cdr3_aa: CASSGGLANTGELFF
cdr3_nt: TGCGCCAGCAGCGGGGGACTTGCGAACACCGGGGAGCTGTTTTTT

v_call: TRBV20-1
j_call: TRBJ1-1
d_call: TRBD1
clone_size: many
cdr3_aa: CSAKQGSGENTEAFF
cdr3_nt: TGCAGTGCAAAACAGGGGTCAGGGGAGAACACTGAAGCTTTCTTT

v_call: TRBV12-3/TRBV12-4
j_call: TRBJ1-2
d_call: TRBD1
clone_size: .
cdr3_aa: CASRPDRQNGYTF
cdr3_nt: TGTGCCAGCAGACCGGACAGGCAAAATGGCTACACCTTC

v_call: TRBV5-1
j_call: TRBJ2-3
d_call: .
clone_size: few
cdr3_aa: CASTSIGGPSADTQYF
cdr3_nt: TGCGCCAGCACTTCTATCGGGGGTCCCAGCGCAGATACGCAGTATTTT

v_call: TRBV24-1
j_call: TRBJ1-1
d_call: .
clone_size: few
cdr3_aa: CATRSAGRGTEAFF
cdr3_nt: TGTGCCACCCGATCCGCGGGCCGGGGGACTGAAGCTTTCTTT

v_call: TRBV28
j_call: TRBJ1-2
d_call: TRBD1
clone_size: few
cdr3_aa: CASSSFVTGDHGYTF
cdr3_nt: TGTGCCAGCAGTTCGTTCGTAACAGGGGACCATGGCTACACCTTC

v_call: TRBV20-1
j_call: TRBJ2-7
d_call: .
clone_size: .
cdr3_aa: CSARVAPSVDEQYF
cdr3_nt: TGCAGTGCTAGAGTCGCTCCTTCGGTCGACGAGCAGTACTTC

v_call: TRBV19
j_call: TRBJ2-3
d_call: .
clone_size: .
cdr3_aa: CASSSTKPSADTQYF
cdr3_nt: TGTGCCAGTAGTTCTACTAAACCCTCGGCGGATACGCAGTATTTT

v_call: TRBV7-8
j_call: TRBJ2-5
d_call: .
clone_size: .
cdr3_aa: CASSARPLQETQYF
cdr3_nt: TGTGCCAGCAGCGCCCGACCCCTCCAAGAGACCCAGTACTTC

v_call: TRBV5-1
j_call: TRBJ2-1
d_call: TRBD2
clone_size: few
cdr3_aa: CASSLVGSGRRNEQFF
cdr3_nt: TGCGCCAGCAGCTTGGTTGGTAGCGGGAGAAGGAATGAGCAGTTCTTC

v_call: TRBV4-1
j_call: TRBJ1-5
d_call: .
clone_size: .
cdr3_aa: CASSSQTGEPQHF
cdr3_nt: TGCGCCAGCAGCTCCCAGACAGGTGAGCCCCAGCATTTT

v_call: TRBV20-1
j_call: TRBJ2-7
d_call: TRBD1
clone_size: .
cdr3_aa: CSARDPGQGFSYEQYF
cdr3_nt: TGCAGTGCTAGAGACCCGGGACAGGGATTCTCCTACGAGCAGTACTTC

v_call: TRBV10-3
j_call: TRBJ2-3
d_call: .
clone_size: .
cdr3_aa: CAISESSYSTDTQYF
cdr3_nt: TGTGCCATCAGTGAGTCTAGTTACAGCACAGATACGCAGTATTTT

v_call: TRBV21-1
j_call: TRBJ2-7
d_call: .
clone_size: .
cdr3_aa: CASSKDGAEQYF
cdr3_nt: TGTGCCAGCAGCAAAGATGGAGCCGAGCAGTACTTC

v_call: TRBV19
j_call: TRBJ2-6
d_call: .
clone_size: few
cdr3_aa: CASNDGSGANVLTF
cdr3_nt: TGTGCCAGTAATGACGGCTCTGGGGCCAACGTCCTGACTTTC

v_call: TRBV5-1
j_call: TRBJ2-7
d_call: TRBD1
clone_size: few
cdr3_aa: CASSRLGTDSYEQYF
cdr3_nt: TGCGCCAGCAGCCGACTCGGGACAGACTCCTACGAGCAGTACTTC

v_call: TRBV9
j_call: TRBJ2-1
d_call: TRBD1
clone_size: .
cdr3_aa: CASSVGVDRVFDEQFF
cdr3_nt: TGTGCCAGCAGCGTAGGAGTGGACAGGGTATTCGATGAGCAGTTCTTC

v_call: TRBV25-1
j_call: TRBJ1-1
d_call: .
clone_size: few
cdr3_aa: CASSAENTEAFF
cdr3_nt: TGTGCCAGCAGTGCTGAAAACACTGAAGCTTTCTTT

v_call: TRBV20-1
j_call: TRBJ2-5
d_call: .
clone_size: .
cdr3_aa: CSASRAPETQYF
cdr3_nt: TGCAGTGCTAGCAGGGCACCAGAGACCCAGTACTTC

v_call: TRBV11-1
j_call: TRBJ2-1
d_call: TRBD2
clone_size: .
cdr3_aa: CASSLGGTSGRYSYNEQFF
cdr3_nt: TGTGCCAGCAGCTTAGGGGGGACTAGCGGACGATACTCCTACAATGAGCAGTTCTTC

v_call: TRBV20-1
j_call: TRBJ1-2
d_call: .
clone_size: .
cdr3_aa: CSAREGGPRGYTF
cdr3_nt: TGCAGTGCTAGAGAAGGGGGGCCCCGTGGCTACACCTTC

v_call: TRBV20-1
j_call: TRBJ2-6
d_call: .
clone_size: .
cdr3_aa: CSATGGGTGANVLTF
cdr3_nt: TGCAGTGCTACAGGGGGGGGGACTGGGGCCAACGTCCTGACTTTC

v_call: TRBV13
j_call: TRBJ2-3
d_call: TRBD1
clone_size: .
cdr3_aa: CASSLDGRGLGTDTQYF
cdr3_nt: TGTGCCAGCAGCTTAGACGGAAGGGGGCTGGGCACAGATACGCAGTATTTT

v_call: TRBV29-1
j_call: TRBJ2-1
d_call: .
clone_size: .
cdr3_aa: CSVEQVELYNEQFF
cdr3_nt: TGCAGCGTTGAACAGGTCGAACTCTACAATGAGCAGTTCTTC

v_call: TRBV20-1
j_call: TRBJ2-2
d_call: .
clone_size: .
cdr3_aa: CSAKGPLGTGELFF
cdr3_nt: TGCAGTGCCAAGGGACCCTTGGGGACCGGGGAGCTGTTTTTT

v_call: TRBV4-1
j_call: TRBJ1-2
d_call: .
clone_size: .
cdr3_aa: CASSQDSAPIYGYTF
cdr3_nt: TGCGCCAGCAGCCAAGATTCAGCCCCGATCTATGGCTACACCTTC

v_call: TRBV5-1
j_call: TRBJ1-4
d_call: .
clone_size: .
cdr3_aa: CASSPKQAREEKLFF
cdr3_nt: TGCGCCAGCAGCCCCAAACAGGCCCGGGAGGAAAAACTGTTTTTT

v_call: TRBV5-1
j_call: TRBJ1-6
d_call: TRBD1
clone_size: few
cdr3_aa: CASSLNGQGADSPLHF
cdr3_nt: TGCGCCAGCAGCTTGAACGGCCAGGGGGCCGATTCACCCCTCCACTTT

v_call: TRBV20-1
j_call: TRBJ1-3
d_call: .
clone_size: .
cdr3_aa: CSARRGSGNTIYF
cdr3_nt: TGCAGTGCTAGAAGGGGCTCTGGAAACACCATATATTTT

v_call: TRBV25-1
j_call: TRBJ1-1
d_call: .
clone_size: .
cdr3_aa: CASSEGLGAGTEAFF
cdr3_nt: TGTGCCAGCAGTGAAGGGTTGGGGGCAGGCACTGAAGCTTTCTTT

v_call: TRBV6-2/TRBV6-3
j_call: TRBJ2-7
d_call: .
clone_size: .
cdr3_aa: CASRERRTVPYEQYF
cdr3_nt: TGTGCCAGCAGGGAAAGACGGACAGTGCCCTACGAGCAGTACTTC

v_call: TRBV2
j_call: TRBJ1-5
d_call: TRBD1
clone_size: .
cdr3_aa: CASRANRGIGQPQHF
cdr3_nt: TGTGCCAGCAGGGCAAACAGGGGTATCGGTCAGCCCCAGCATTTT

v_call: TRBV12-3/TRBV12-4
j_call: TRBJ2-2
d_call: .
clone_size: many
cdr3_aa: CASSWGGGAYTGELFF
cdr3_nt: TGTGCCAGCAGTTGGGGCGGGGGCGCTTACACCGGGGAGCTGTTTTTT

v_call: TRBV12-3/TRBV12-4
j_call: TRBJ2-1
d_call: .
clone_size: many
cdr3_aa: CASLVGGLYNEQFF
cdr3_nt: TGTGCCAGCCTCGTTGGAGGGCTCTACAATGAGCAGTTCTTC

v_call: TRBV20-1
j_call: TRBJ2-2
d_call: TRBD2
clone_size: .
cdr3_aa: CSAGGVAGTTGELFF
cdr3_nt: TGCAGTGCCGGCGGGGTAGCGGGGACCACCGGGGAGCTGTTTTTT

v_call: TRBV7-2
j_call: TRBJ1-5
d_call: TRBD1
clone_size: .
cdr3_aa: CASSHDRVQPQHF
cdr3_nt: TGTGCCAGCAGCCACGACAGGGTACAGCCCCAGCATTTT

v_call: TRBV7-9
j_call: TRBJ2-7
d_call: .
clone_size: few
cdr3_aa: CASSVEGASLVYEQYF
cdr3_nt: TGTGCCAGCAGCGTGGAGGGCGCGAGCCTGGTCTACGAGCAGTACTTC

v_call: TRBV5-1
j_call: TRBJ2-1
d_call: TRBD2
clone_size: few
cdr3_aa: CASSLRTSGGAFNEQFF
cdr3_nt: TGCGCCAGCAGCTTAAGGACTAGCGGGGGGGCGTTCAATGAGCAGTTCTTC

v_call: TRBV12-3/TRBV12-4
j_call: TRBJ2-7
d_call: TRBD2
clone_size: many
cdr3_aa: CASSPSGESYEQYF
cdr3_nt: TGTGCCAGCAGTCCTAGCGGGGAATCCTACGAGCAGTACTTC

v_call: TRBV12-3/TRBV12-4
j_call: TRBJ2-1
d_call: .
clone_size: .
cdr3_aa: CASSFEGWNEQFF
cdr3_nt: TGTGCCAGCAGTTTTGAAGGGTGGAATGAGCAGTTCTTC

v_call: TRBV5-4
j_call: TRBJ2-1
d_call: .
clone_size: .
cdr3_aa: CASSLSPPYKLAEESEQFF
cdr3_nt: TGTGCCAGCAGCTTGTCCCCACCATACAAACTAGCAGAGGAGTCTGAGCAGTTCTTC

v_call: TRBV4-1
j_call: TRBJ2-1
d_call: TRBD2
clone_size: many
cdr3_aa: CASSQVPSAGVPNEQFF
cdr3_nt: TGCGCCAGCAGCCAAGTACCCTCGGCGGGAGTACCCAATGAGCAGTTCTTC

v_call: TRBV24-1
j_call: TRBJ2-7
d_call: .
clone_size: many
cdr3_aa: CATSGAEGDSAYEQYF
cdr3_nt: TGTGCCACCAGTGGGGCGGAAGGGGACTCCGCCTACGAGCAGTACTTC

v_call: TRBV10-3
j_call: TRBJ2-1
d_call: TRBD2
clone_size: .
cdr3_aa: CAIRAGGPGNEQFF
cdr3_nt: TGTGCCATCAGGGCGGGAGGGCCAGGCAATGAGCAGTTCTTC

v_call: TRBV30
j_call: TRBJ1-2
d_call: .
clone_size: .
cdr3_aa: CAWSGAPAHSNYGYTF
cdr3_nt: TGTGCCTGGAGTGGGGCCCCGGCCCACTCTAACTATGGCTACACCTTC

v_call: TRBV12-3/TRBV12-4
j_call: TRBJ1-2
d_call: .
clone_size: few
cdr3_aa: CASSLDFTEEGYTF
cdr3_nt: TGTGCCAGCAGTTTAGACTTTACGGAAGAGGGCTACACCTTC

v_call: TRBV7-3
j_call: TRBJ2-1
d_call: .
clone_size: few
cdr3_aa: CASSPPVGEQFF
cdr3_nt: TGTGCCAGCAGCCCCCCTGTGGGTGAGCAGTTCTTC

v_call: TRBV9
j_call: TRBJ2-3
d_call: TRBD2
clone_size: .
cdr3_aa: CASSERTSTVTDTQYF
cdr3_nt: TGTGCCAGCAGCGAAAGGACTAGCACAGTCACAGATACGCAGTATTTT

v_call: TRBV20-1
j_call: TRBJ2-5
d_call: TRBD2
clone_size: .
cdr3_aa: CSAGSSRAGGGETQYF
cdr3_nt: TGCAGTGCGGGATCGAGTAGGGCGGGAGGGGGTGAGACCCAGTACTTC

v_call: TRBV27
j_call: TRBJ2-3
d_call: .
clone_size: .
cdr3_aa: CASSPVRSSTDTQYF
cdr3_nt: TGTGCCAGCAGCCCAGTCCGTTCTAGCACAGATACGCAGTATTTT

v_call: TRBV5-1
j_call: TRBJ2-3
d_call: TRBD2
clone_size: few
cdr3_aa: CASSSREAGTDTQYF
cdr3_nt: TGCGCCAGCAGCTCGCGGGAGGCCGGCACAGATACGCAGTATTTT

v_call: TRBV3-1
j_call: TRBJ1-1
d_call: .
clone_size: .
cdr3_aa: CASSQDAKGHSNTEAFF
cdr3_nt: TGTGCCAGCAGCCAAGATGCAAAGGGACACTCGAACACTGAAGCTTTCTTT